This TCR beta chain was documented in a study of T-cell memory formation after mild COVID-19. Study findings and constraints: Contracting clones localized mainly to CM and EM when CD4+ and mainly to EMRA when CD8+.

This clonotype occurred a few times. Antigen unknown. The CDR3 contains 18 residues. Trimming cost V 5 bases and J 0 bases; bases outside gene matches: 11. Germline V lookup: CDR1 LNHNV, CDR2 YYDKDF (reference sequence). TCRdb called the 5' RACE reads again in MiXCR, with one record for every CDR3 protein. This table has about 400,000 distinct CDR3 sequences, 18% appearing once. The TCR originated in a man younger than 30 who had mild COVID-19 (a few samples of this study predate the infection). Cell type and time point are not known. Sequencing was done on a sample of PBMCs or a T cell subset sorted from them (not recorded which). V usage is TRBV15 and J usage is TRBJ1-5; 9 nucleotides match TRBD1. CDR3 in DNA: TGTGCCACCAGCCTTAGACAGGGGGACTTTCATAGCAATCAGCCCCAGCATTTT. Its protein is CATSLRQGDFHSNQPQHF.